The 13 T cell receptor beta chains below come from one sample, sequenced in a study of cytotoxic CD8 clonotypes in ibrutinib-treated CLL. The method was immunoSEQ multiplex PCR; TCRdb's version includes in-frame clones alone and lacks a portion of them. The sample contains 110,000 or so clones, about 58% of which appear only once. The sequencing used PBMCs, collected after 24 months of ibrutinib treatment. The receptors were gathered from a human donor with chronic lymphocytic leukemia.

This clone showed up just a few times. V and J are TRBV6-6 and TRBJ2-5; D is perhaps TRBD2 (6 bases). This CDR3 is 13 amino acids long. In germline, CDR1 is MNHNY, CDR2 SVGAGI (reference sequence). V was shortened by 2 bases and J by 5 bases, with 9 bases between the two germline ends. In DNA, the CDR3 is TGTGCCAGCAGTTACCGGGGGAAGGAGACCCAGTACTTC. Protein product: CASSYRGKETQYF.

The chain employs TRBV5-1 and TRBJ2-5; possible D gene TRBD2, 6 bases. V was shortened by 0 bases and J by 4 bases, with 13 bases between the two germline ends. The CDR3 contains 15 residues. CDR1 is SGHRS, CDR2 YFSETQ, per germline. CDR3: CASSLDLSGGETQYF. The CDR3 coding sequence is TGCGCCAGCAGCTTGGACCTTAGCGGAGGAGAGACCCAGTACTTC.

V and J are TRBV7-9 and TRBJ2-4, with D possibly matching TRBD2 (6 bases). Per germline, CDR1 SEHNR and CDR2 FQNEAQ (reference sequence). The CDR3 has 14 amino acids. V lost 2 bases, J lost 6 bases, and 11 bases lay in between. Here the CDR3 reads CASSLFDGGNIQYF. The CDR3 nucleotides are TGTGCCAGCAGCTTATTCGACGGGGGAAACATTCAGTACTTC. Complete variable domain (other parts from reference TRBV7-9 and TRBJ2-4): DTGVSQNPRHKITKRGQNVTFRCDPISEHNRLYWYRQTLGQGPEFLTYFQNEAQLEKSRLLSDRFSAERPKGSFSTLEIQRTEQGDSAMYLCASSLFDGGNIQYFGAGTRLSVL.

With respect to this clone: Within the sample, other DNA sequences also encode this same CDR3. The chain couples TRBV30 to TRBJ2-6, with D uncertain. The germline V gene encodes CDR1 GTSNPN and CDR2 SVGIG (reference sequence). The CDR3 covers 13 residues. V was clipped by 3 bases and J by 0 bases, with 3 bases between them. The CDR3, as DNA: TGTGCCTGGAGGGTCTCTGGGGCCAACGTCCTGACTTTC. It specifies CAWRVSGANVLTF.

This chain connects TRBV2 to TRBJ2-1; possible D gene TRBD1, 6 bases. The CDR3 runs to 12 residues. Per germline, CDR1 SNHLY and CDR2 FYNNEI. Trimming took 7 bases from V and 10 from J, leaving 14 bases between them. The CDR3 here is CASIIQGGEQFF. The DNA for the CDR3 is TGTGCCAGCATCATACAGGGTGGCGAGCAGTTCTTC.

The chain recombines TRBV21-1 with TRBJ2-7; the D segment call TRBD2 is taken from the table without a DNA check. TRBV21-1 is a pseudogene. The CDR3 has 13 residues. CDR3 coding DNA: TGTGCCAGCTCTTGGGGGGGTTGGGACGAGCAGTACTTC. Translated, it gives CASSWGGWDEQYF.

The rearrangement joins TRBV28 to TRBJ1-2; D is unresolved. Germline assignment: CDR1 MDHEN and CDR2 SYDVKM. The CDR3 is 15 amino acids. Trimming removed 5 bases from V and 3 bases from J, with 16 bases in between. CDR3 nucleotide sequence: TGTGCCAGCAGTGCCCTCCCCTTCGGGGACTATGGCTACACCTTC. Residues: CASSALPFGDYGYTF.

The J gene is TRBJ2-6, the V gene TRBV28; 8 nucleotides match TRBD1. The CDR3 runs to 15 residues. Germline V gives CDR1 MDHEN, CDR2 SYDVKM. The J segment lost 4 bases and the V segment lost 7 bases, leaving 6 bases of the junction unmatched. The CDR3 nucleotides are TGTGCCAGCACCGACAGGGGAGCCGGGGCCAACGTCCTGACTTTC. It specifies CASTDRGAGANVLTF.

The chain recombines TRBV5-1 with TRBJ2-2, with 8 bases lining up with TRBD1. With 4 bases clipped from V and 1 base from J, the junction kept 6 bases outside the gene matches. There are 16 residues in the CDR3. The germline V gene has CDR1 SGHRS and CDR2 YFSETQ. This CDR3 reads CASSPPGTGNTGELFF. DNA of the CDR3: TGCGCCAGCAGCCCTCCCGGGACAGGGAACACCGGGGAGCTGTTTTTT. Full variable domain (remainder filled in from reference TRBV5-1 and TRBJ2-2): KAGVTQTPRYLIKTRGQQVTLSCSPISGHRSVSWYQQTPGQGLQFLFEYFSETQRNKGNFPGRFSGRQFSNSRSEMNVSTLELGDSALYLCASSPPGTGNTGELFFGEGSRLTVL.

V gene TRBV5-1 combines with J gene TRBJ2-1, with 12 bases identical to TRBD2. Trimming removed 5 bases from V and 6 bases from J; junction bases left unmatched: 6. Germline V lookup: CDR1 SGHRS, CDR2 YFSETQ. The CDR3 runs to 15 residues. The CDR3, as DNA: TGCGCCAGCAGTCCCTCTAGCGGGGGGGCCAATGAGCAGTTCTTC. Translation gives CASSPSSGGANEQFF.

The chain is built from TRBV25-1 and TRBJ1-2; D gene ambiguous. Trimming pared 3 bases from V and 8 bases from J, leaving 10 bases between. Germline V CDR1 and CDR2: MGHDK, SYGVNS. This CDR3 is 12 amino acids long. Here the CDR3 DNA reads TGTGCCAGCAGTGACTCCACCGGGGGCTACACCTTC. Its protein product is CASSDSTGGYTF.

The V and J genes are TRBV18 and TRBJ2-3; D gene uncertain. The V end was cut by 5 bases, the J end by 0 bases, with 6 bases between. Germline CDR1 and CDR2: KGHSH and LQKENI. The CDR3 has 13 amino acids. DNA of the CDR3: TGTGCCAGCTCAGCGGACAGCACAGATACGCAGTATTTT. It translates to CASSADSTDTQYF.

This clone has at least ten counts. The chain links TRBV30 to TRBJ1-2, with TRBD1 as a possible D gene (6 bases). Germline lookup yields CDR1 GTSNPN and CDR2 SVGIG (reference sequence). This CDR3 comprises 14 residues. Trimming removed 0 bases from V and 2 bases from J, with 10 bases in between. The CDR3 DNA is TGTGCCTGGAGTGTTTTGCAGGGGAACTATGGCTACACCTTC. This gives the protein CAWSVLQGNYGYTF. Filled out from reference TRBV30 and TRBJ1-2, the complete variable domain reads SQTIHQWPATLVQPVGSPLSLECTVEGTSNPNLYWYRQAAGRGLQLLFYSVGIGQISSEVPQNLSASRPQDRQFILSSKKLLLSDSGFYLCAWSVLQGNYGYTFGSGTRLTVV.